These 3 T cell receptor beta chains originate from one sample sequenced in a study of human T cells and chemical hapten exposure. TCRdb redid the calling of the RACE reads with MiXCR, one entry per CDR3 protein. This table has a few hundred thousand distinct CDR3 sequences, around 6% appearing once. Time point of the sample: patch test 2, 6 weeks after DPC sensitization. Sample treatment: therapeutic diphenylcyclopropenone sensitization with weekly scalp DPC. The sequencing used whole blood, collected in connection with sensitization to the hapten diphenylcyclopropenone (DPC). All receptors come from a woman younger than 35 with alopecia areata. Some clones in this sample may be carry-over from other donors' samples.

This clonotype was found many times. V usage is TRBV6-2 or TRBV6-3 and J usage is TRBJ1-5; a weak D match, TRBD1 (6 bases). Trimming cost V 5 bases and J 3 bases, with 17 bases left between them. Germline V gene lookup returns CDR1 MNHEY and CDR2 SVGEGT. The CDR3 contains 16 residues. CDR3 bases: TGTGCCAGCAGTGCGTCTCCCGGACAGATCAATCAGCCCCAGCATTTT. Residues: CASSASPGQINQPQHF.

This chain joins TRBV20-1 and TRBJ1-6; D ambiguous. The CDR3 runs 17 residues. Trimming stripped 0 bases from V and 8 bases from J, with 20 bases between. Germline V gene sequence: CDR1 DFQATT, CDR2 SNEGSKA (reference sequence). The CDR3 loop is CSARDIFTTQPYSPLHF. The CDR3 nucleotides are TGCAGTGCTAGAGATATCTTTACGACTCAACCCTATTCACCCCTCCACTTT.

CDR3 sequence reads: CASSFSADPLIPNYGYTF. For the CDR3, the DNA is TGCGCCAGCAGTTTCTCCGCGGACCCTTTAATCCCTAACTATGGCTACACCTTC. The genes are TRBV5-1 and TRBJ1-2; D not resolved. The V end was cut by 5 bases, the J end by 0 bases, with 23 bases between. The CDR3 consists of 18 residues. CDR1 is SGHRS, CDR2 YFSETQ, per germline.